The 20 T cell receptor beta chains in this list originate from one sample, sequenced in a study of cytomegalovirus exposure and HLA in healthy donors. Vbeta (60) and Jbeta (13) primers were used in the PCR. TCRdb's table, derived via immunoSEQ multiplex PCR, lists solely in-frame clones and lacks some. Of around 200,000 clones in the sample, 86% were seen once. The specimen was PBMCs. The source of these receptors is a woman younger than 45 in good health and CMV-seronegative.

This clone was seen a few times. The CDR3 DNA sequence: TGTGCCAGCAGTTATTTTCAGGGGGCTTCTGGAAACACCATATATTTT. Amino acids: CASSYFQGASGNTIYF. The chain is built from TRBV7-8 and TRBJ1-3, with 8 bases aligning to TRBD1. With V trimmed by 6 bases and J by 1 base, 8 bases remained unmatched. Per germline, CDR1 SGHVS and CDR2 FQNEAQ. This CDR3 region has 16 residues.

This clone has just a few counts. This chain connects TRBV2 to TRBJ1-1; 8 nucleotides match TRBD1. The CDR3 is 12 amino acids. The trim removed 6 bases at V and 4 bases at J, leaving 1 base unmatched. Per germline, CDR1 SNHLY and CDR2 FYNNEI. The CDR3 sequence is CASRDRVTEAFF. CDR3 nucleotide sequence: TGTGCCAGCAGGGACAGGGTCACTGAAGCTTTCTTT.

This chain links TRBV28 with TRBJ2-5; D gene unclear. V was clipped by 0 bases and J by 2 bases, with 10 bases between them. The germline gives CDR1 MDHEN, CDR2 SYDVKM. This CDR3 has 15 amino acids. The CDR3 bases are TGTGCCAGCAGTTTATGGGAGCCCGGACAAGAGACCCAGTACTTC. Its translation: CASSLWEPGQETQYF.

The genes are TRBV14 and TRBJ2-3, with 8 bases fitting TRBD1. The CDR3 is 16 amino acids. V lost 0 bases, J lost 6 bases, and 8 bases stayed unmatched. From germline, CDR1 is SGHDN and CDR2 FVKESK. The DNA for the CDR3 is TGTGCCAGCAGCCAAGAGGACAGGGCCTGGGGGGATACGCAGTATTTT. Translation gives CASSQEDRAWGDTQYF.

The genes are TRBV11-2 and TRBJ2-5; D is unclear. The CDR3 runs to 11 residues. CDR1 SGHAT and CDR2 FQNNGV come from the germline V gene. V shed 4 bases and J shed 3 bases, with 3 bases lying between them. CDR3 DNA sequence: TGTGCCAGCAGCTCTAAAGAGACCCAGTACTTC. This sequence encodes CASSSKETQYF. The full variable domain, rest sourced from reference TRBV11-2 and TRBJ2-5, is EAGVAQSPRYKIIEKRQSVAFWCNPISGHATLYWYQQILGQGPKLLIQFQNNGVVDDSQLPKDRFSAERLKGVDSTLKIQPAKLEDSAVYLCASSSKETQYFGPGTRLLVL.

This chain links TRBV5-1 with TRBJ1-5, with a weak D call TRBD1 (5 bases). V was trimmed by 2 bases and J by 5 bases, leaving 11 bases between them. Germline CDR1 is SGHRS and CDR2 is YFSETQ. The CDR3 runs to 14 residues. CDR3 nucleotide sequence: TGCGCCAGCAGCTTTGGGGCGGGAGATCAGCCCCAGCATTTT. Encoded protein: CASSFGAGDQPQHF.

V and J are TRBV19 and TRBJ2-5; 11 nucleotides align to TRBD1. Germline V lookup: CDR1 LNHDA, CDR2 SQIVND (reference sequence). The CDR3 is 16 residues long. The ends lost 6 bases at V and 5 bases at J; junction bases unmatched: 11. The CDR3, as DNA: TGTGCCAGTAGCACTACGGGGACAGGGGGTGGCGAGACCCAGTACTTC. Protein product: CASSTTGTGGGETQYF.

V gene TRBV9 combines with J gene TRBJ2-2; possible D gene TRBD2, 6 bases. The germline V gene has CDR1 SGDLS and CDR2 YYNGEE. The CDR3 has 15 amino acids. V lost 0 bases to trimming and J lost 6 bases, with 12 bases between them. The chain's CDR3 is CASSVEGWGAGELFF. The DNA for the CDR3 is TGTGCCAGCAGCGTAGAAGGTTGGGGGGCCGGGGAGCTGTTTTTT.

The gene calls are TRBV28 and TRBJ1-1, with unresolved D. V was trimmed by 1 base and J by 6 bases, leaving 12 bases between them. Germline CDR1 and CDR2: MDHEN and SYDVKM. This CDR3 comprises 14 residues. DNA for the CDR3: TGTGCCAGCAGTTTATTACAGAACCAACCTGAAGCTTTCTTT. Amino acids: CASSLLQNQPEAFF. The complete variable domain, with remaining parts taken from reference TRBV28 and TRBJ1-1, reads DVKVTQSSRYLVKRTGEKVFLECVQDMDHENMFWYRQDPGLGLRLIYFSYDVKMKEKGDIPEGYSVSREKKERFSLILESASTNQTSMYLCASSLLQNQPEAFFGQGTRLTVV.

This chain connects TRBV7-9 to TRBJ2-5; 9 bases agree with TRBD2. Germline V gene data show CDR1 as SEHNR and CDR2 as FQNEAQ (reference sequence). V lost 5 bases, J lost 5 bases, and 12 bases stayed unmatched. CDR3 length: 16 residues. CDR3 protein: CASSLGASGMFETQYF. In nucleotides, the CDR3 is TGTGCCAGCAGCCTTGGAGCTAGCGGGATGTTCGAGACCCAGTACTTC.

The chain couples TRBV4-1 to TRBJ2-2; D is uncertain. V lost 3 bases and J lost 6, with 8 bases in between. From germline, CDR1 is MGHRA and CDR2 YSYEKL. The CDR3 is 13 amino acids. CDR3 nucleotide sequence: TGCGCCAGCAGCCACCCCCGTGCCGGGGAGCTGTTTTTT. Translation: CASSHPRAGELFF.

V usage is TRBV28 and J usage is TRBJ2-7; no clear D. This CDR3 is 12 amino acids long. Trimming removed 9 bases from V and 5 bases from J, with 14 bases in between. CDR1 and CDR2 (germline): MDHEN, SYDVKM. CDR3 nucleotide sequence: TGTGCCAGTAGAAGTGACGGAGACGAGCAGTACTTC. This codes for CASRSDGDEQYF.

This rearrangement joins TRBV5-1 to TRBJ2-5, with TRBD2 matching over 13 bases. The trim removed 3 bases at V and 1 base at J, leaving 6 bases unmatched. The CDR3 has 17 amino acids. Germline V gene lookup returns CDR1 SGHRS and CDR2 YFSETQ. CDR3 amino acids: CASSYGLAGDVQETQYF. The CDR3 DNA follows: TGCGCCAGCAGCTACGGACTAGCGGGAGATGTCCAAGAGACCCAGTACTTC.

The count of this clone is one. The CDR3 loop reads CASSLARVFRRETQYF. The CDR3 coding sequence is TGTGCCAGCAGCTTAGCCCGGGTATTTAGGCGAGAGACCCAGTACTTC. The chain is built from TRBV7-8 and TRBJ2-5; no firm D call. Germline V lookup: CDR1 SGHVS, CDR2 FQNEAQ. V lost 0 bases and J lost 4, with 15 bases in between. The CDR3 sequence is 16 residues long.

The chain is built from TRBV6-1 and TRBJ1-3; D is undetermined. The CDR3 has 13 amino acids. CDR1 and CDR2 (germline): MNHNS, SASEGT. V was shortened by 7 bases and J by 6 bases, with 13 bases between the two germline ends. CDR3 in amino acids: CASKETQINTIYF. The CDR3 nucleotides are TGTGCCAGCAAGGAGACTCAAATAAACACCATATATTTT.

This clone came up once. CDR3 nucleotide sequence: TGCAGCGTCCCCGGGACAGGGGCCTACGAGCAGTACTTC. This encodes CSVPGTGAYEQYF. The rearrangement links TRBV29-1 to TRBJ2-7; 10 bases map to TRBD1. The ends lost 6 bases at V and 2 bases at J; junction bases unmatched: 4. Looked up from germline, CDR1 is SQVTM and CDR2 is ANQGSEA. CDR3 size: 13 residues.

The chain combines TRBV7-3 with TRBJ2-3, with a weak D call TRBD2 (5 bases). Germline V CDR1 and CDR2: SGHTA, FQGTGA. This CDR3 comprises 14 residues. The V end was cut by 1 base, the J end by 10 bases, with 15 bases between. The CDR3 spells CASSLNPAERAQYF. The CDR3 DNA reads TGTGCCAGCAGCTTAAACCCCGCCGAGAGGGCGCAGTATTTT.

This chain connects TRBV10-1 to TRBJ2-7, with 7 bases identical to TRBD2. The CDR3 has 14 amino acids. The J segment lost 2 bases and the V segment lost 7 bases, leaving 8 bases of the junction unmatched. Per germline, CDR1 WNHNN and CDR2 SYGVQD (reference sequence). DNA for the CDR3: TGCGCCAGCAATAACCCTAGCGGACCCTACGAGCAGTACTTC. Translated: CASNNPSGPYEQYF.

V is TRBV11-2 and J is TRBJ2-3, with 13 bases identical to TRBD2. The CDR3 has 16 residues. The J segment lost 4 bases and the V segment lost 5 bases, leaving 6 bases of the junction unmatched. From germline, CDR1 is SGHAT and CDR2 FQNNGV. CDR3 protein: CASSEWTSGSSDTQYF. In DNA form, the CDR3 reads TGTGCCAGCAGCGAATGGACTAGCGGGAGCTCAGATACGCAGTATTTT.

The V and J genes are TRBV6-5 and TRBJ1-2, with D unclear. The germline V gene has CDR1 MNHEY and CDR2 SVGAGI. The CDR3 is made up of 15 amino acids. V was clipped by 0 bases and J by 4 bases, with 12 bases between them. Here the CDR3 reads CASSYSRGLSYGYTF. In DNA form, the CDR3 reads TGTGCCAGCAGTTACTCGAGAGGACTTTCCTATGGCTACACCTTC.